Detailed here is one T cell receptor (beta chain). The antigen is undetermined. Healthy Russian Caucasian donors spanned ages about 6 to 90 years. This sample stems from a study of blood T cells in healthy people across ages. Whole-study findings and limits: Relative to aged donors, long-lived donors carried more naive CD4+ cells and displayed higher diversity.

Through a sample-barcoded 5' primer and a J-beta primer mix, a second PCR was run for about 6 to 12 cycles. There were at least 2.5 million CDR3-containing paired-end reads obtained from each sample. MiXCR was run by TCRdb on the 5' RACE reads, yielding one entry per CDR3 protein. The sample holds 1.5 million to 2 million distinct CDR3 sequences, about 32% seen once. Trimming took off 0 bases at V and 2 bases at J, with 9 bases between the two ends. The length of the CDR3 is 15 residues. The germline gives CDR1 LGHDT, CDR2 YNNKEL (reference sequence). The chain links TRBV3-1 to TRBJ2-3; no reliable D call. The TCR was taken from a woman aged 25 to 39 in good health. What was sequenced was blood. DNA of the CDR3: TGTGCCAGCAGCCAAGAAGGCCGGATCACAGATACGCAGTATTTT. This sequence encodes CASSQEGRITDTQYF.